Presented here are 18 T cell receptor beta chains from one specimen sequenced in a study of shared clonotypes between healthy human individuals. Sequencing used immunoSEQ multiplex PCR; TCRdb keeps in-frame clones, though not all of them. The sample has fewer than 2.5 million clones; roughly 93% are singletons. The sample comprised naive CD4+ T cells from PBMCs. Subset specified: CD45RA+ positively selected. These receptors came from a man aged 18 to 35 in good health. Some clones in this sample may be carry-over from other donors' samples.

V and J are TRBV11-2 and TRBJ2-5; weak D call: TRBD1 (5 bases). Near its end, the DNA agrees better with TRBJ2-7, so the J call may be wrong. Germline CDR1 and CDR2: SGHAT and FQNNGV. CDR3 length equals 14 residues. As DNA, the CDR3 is TGTGCCAGCAGCCCGCAGGGTGTTGGCTACGAGCAGTACTTC. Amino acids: CASSPQGVGYEQYF.

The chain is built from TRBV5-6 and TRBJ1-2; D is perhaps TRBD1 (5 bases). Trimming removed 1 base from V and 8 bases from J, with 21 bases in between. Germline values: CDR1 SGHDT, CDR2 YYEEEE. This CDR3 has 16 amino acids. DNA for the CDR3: TGTGCCAGCAGCTTGATAGGGACCTCTCGGCGTGGGGGCTACACCTTC. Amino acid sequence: CASSLIGTSRRGGYTF.

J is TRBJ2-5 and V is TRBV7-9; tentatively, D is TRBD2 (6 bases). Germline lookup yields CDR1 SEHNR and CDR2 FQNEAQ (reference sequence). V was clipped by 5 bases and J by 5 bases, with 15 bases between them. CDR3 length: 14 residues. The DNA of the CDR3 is TGTGCCAGCAGCCGACTAGATTGGCGGGAGACCCAGTACTTC. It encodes CASSRLDWRETQYF.

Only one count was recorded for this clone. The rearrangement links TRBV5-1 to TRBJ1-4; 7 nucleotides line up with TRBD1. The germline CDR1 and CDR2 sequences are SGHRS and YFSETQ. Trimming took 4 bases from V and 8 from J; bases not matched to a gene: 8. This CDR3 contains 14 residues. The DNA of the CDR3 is TGCGCCAGCAGCCAAGGGGGCCCCTCCGAAAAACTGTTTTTT. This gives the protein CASSQGGPSEKLFF.

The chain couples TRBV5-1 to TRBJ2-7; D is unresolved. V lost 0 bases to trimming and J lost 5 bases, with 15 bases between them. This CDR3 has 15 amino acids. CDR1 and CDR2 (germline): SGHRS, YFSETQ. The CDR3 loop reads CASSLVESQSHEQYF. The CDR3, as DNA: TGCGCCAGCAGCTTGGTGGAAAGTCAAAGCCACGAGCAGTACTTC. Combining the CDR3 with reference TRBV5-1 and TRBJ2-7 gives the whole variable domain KAGVTQTPRYLIKTRGQQVTLSCSPISGHRSVSWYQQTPGQGLQFLFEYFSETQRNKGNFPGRFSGRQFSNSRSEMNVSTLELGDSALYLCASSLVESQSHEQYFGPGTRLTVT.

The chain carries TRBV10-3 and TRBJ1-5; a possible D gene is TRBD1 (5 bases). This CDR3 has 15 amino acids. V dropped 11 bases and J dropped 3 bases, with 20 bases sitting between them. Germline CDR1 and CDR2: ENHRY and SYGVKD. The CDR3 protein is CASNYRDGDNQPQHF. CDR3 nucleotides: TGTGCCTCCAACTACCGGGACGGCGACAATCAGCCCCAGCATTTT.

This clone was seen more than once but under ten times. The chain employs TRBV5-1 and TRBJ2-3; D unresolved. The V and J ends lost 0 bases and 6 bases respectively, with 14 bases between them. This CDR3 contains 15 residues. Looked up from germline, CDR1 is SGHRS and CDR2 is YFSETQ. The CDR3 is CASSLESAETDTQYF. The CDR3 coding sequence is TGCGCCAGCAGCTTGGAATCGGCCGAGACGGATACGCAGTATTTT. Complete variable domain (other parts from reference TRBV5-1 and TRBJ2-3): KAGVTQTPRYLIKTRGQQVTLSCSPISGHRSVSWYQQTPGQGLQFLFEYFSETQRNKGNFPGRFSGRQFSNSRSEMNVSTLELGDSALYLCASSLESAETDTQYFGPGTRLTVL.

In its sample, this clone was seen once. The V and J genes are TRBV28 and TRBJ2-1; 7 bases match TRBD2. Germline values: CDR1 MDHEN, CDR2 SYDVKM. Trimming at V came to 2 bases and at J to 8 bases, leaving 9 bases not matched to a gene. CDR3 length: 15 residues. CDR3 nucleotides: TGTGCCAGCAGTTTACAGGGCGGGAGATTTGATGAGCAGTTCTTC. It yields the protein CASSLQGGRFDEQFF. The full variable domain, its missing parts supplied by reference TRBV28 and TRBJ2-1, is DVKVTQSSRYLVKRTGEKVFLECVQDMDHENMFWYRQDPGLGLRLIYFSYDVKMKEKGDIPEGYSVSREKKERFSLILESASTNQTSMYLCASSLQGGRFDEQFFGPGTRLTVL.

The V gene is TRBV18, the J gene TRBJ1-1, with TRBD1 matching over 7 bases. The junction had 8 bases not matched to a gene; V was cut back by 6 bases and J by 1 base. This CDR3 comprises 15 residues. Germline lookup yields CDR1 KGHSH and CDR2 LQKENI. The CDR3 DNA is TGTGCCAGCTCCCCCGGGACAGTCGCGAACACTGAAGCTTTCTTT. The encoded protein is CASSPGTVANTEAFF.

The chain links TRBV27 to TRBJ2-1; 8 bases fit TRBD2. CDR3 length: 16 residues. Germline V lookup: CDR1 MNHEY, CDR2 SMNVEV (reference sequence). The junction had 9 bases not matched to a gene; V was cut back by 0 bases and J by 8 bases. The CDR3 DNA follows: TGTGCCAGCAGTTTATCGGGCCAGCGGGAGCTTGATGAGCAGTTCTTC. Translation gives CASSLSGQRELDEQFF.

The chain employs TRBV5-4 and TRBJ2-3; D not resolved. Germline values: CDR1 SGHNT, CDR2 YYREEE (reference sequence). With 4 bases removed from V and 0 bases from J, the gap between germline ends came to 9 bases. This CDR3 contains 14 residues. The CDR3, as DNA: TGTGCCAGCAGCGCGAAGACCAGCACAGATACGCAGTATTTT. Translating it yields CASSAKTSTDTQYF. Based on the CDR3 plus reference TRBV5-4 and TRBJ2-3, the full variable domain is ETGVTQSPTHLIKTRGQQVTLRCSSQSGHNTVSWYQQALGQGPQFIFQYYREEENGRGNFPPRFSGLQFPNYSSELNVNALELDDSALYLCASSAKTSTDTQYFGPGTRLTVL.

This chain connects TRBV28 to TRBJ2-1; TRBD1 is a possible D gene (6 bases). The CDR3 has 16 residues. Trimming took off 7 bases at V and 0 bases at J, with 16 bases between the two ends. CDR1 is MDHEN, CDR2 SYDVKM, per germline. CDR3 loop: CASTLGALGSYNEQFF. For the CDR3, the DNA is TGTGCCAGCACCCTGGGGGCACTAGGCTCCTACAATGAGCAGTTCTTC.

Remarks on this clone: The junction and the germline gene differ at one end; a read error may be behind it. CDR3 in amino acids: CASKPEPPRNGQFF. CDR3 coding DNA: TGTGCCAGCAAACCGGAACCGCCCCGTAATGGGCAGTTCTTC. The chain couples TRBV2 to TRBJ2-1; no clear D gene. The CDR3 length is 14 residues. Germline V gene lookup returns CDR1 SNHLY and CDR2 FYNNEI.

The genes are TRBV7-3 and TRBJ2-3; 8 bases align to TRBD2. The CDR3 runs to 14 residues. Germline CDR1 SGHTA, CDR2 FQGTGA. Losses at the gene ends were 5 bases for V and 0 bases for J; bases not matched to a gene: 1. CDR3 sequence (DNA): TGTGCCAGCAGCGCTAGCGGGAGCACAGATACGCAGTATTTT. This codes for CASSASGSTDTQYF.

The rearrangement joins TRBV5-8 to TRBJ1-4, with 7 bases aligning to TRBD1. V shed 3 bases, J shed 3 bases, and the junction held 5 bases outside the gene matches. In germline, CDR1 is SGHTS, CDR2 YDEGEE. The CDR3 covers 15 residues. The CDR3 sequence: CASSSQGQSNEKLFF. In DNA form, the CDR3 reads TGTGCCAGCAGCTCTCAGGGACAGTCTAATGAAAAACTGTTTTTT.

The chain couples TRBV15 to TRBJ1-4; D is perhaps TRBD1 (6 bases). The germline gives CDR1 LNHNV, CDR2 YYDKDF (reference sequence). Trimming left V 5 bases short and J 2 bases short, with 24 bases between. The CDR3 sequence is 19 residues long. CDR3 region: CATSRLPHRDGATNEKLFF. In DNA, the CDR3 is TGTGCCACCAGCCGCCTCCCACACAGGGATGGTGCGACTAATGAAAAACTGTTTTTT.

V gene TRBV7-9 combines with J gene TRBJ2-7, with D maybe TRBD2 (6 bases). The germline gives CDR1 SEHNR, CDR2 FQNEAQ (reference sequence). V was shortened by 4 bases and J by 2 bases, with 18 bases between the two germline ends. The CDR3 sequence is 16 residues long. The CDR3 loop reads CASSSHRLADTYEQYF. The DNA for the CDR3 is TGTGCCAGCAGCTCACACCGATTAGCGGATACCTACGAGCAGTACTTC.

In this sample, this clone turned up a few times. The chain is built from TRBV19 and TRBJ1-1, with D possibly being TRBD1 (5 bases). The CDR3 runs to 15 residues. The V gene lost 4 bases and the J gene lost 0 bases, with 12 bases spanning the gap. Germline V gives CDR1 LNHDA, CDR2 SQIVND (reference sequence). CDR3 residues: CASSSGGTMNTEAFF. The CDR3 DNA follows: TGTGCCAGTAGTAGCGGGGGAACCATGAACACTGAAGCTTTCTTT.